Ten or more counts support the clone carrying this TCR beta chain. Trimming took off 6 bases at V and 1 base at J, with 10 bases between the two ends. The CDR3 has 14 residues. The germline CDR1 and CDR2 sequences are SNHLY and FYNNEI. This sample is drawn from a study of T cell repertoires in cytomegalovirus infection. Study-wide background: Matching HLA type, along with CMV infection, was indicated by public TCR beta signatures.

TCRdb passed the reads through MiXCR, listing each CDR3 protein once. The data contain some 300,000 distinct CDR3 sequences, around 10% of them singletons. Sequencing input: PBMCs. The V gene is TRBV2, the J gene TRBJ1-5, with TRBD1 as a possible D gene (5 bases). The sequence was collected from a human donor in good health (CMV status not recorded). Some clones in this sample may be carry-over from other donors' samples. The CDR3 here is CASREGLSNQPQHF. In nucleotides, the CDR3 is TGTGCCAGCAGGGAGGGGCTGAGCAATCAGCCCCAGCATTTT.